Below, 22 T cell receptor beta chains from the same sample are listed, as sequenced in a study of post-analysis software for immune sequencing data. Presence of unique molecular identifiers characterized the TCR beta cDNA libraries. Each CDR3 protein is one row after TCRdb ran MiXCR on the PCR reads. The table lists more than 500,000 distinct CDR3 sequences, roughly 34% of them singletons. Which antigens these TCRs recognize remains unknown. Study outcomes and limitations: Included in a set of roughly five TRBV segments more frequent in patients than controls were TRBV5-6, TRBV5-1 and TRBV20-1.

The source material was blood. The receptor source for this set is a girl aged 2 to 17 with multiple sclerosis.

This sequence joins TRBV20-1 and TRBJ1-2; D is unresolved. CDR3 length equals 12 residues. Germline CDR1 and CDR2: DFQATT and SNEGSKA (reference sequence). V lost 1 base, J lost 2 bases, and 5 bases lay in between. The CDR3 is CSARGQNYGYTF. The CDR3 region has the DNA TGCAGTGCTAGAGGTCAGAACTATGGCTACACCTTC.

In its sample, this clonotype was seen a few times. The DNA of the CDR3 is TGTGCCAGCAGGCACACAGGGGGCGAGCAGTACTTC. Protein sequence: CASRHTGGEQYF. This chain uses TRBV11-1 with TRBJ2-5, with 8 nucleotides matching TRBD1. The end of the DNA is better explained by TRBJ2-7, so the J call may be wrong. The CDR3 has 12 amino acids. In germline, CDR1 is SGHAT, CDR2 FQDESV (reference sequence).

This clonotype has a handful of counts. This CDR3 reads CASSAAVWYSPLHF. The CDR3 bases are TGTGCCAGCAGTGCCGCCGTATGGTATTCACCCCTCCACTTT. The genes are TRBV12-3 or TRBV12-4 and TRBJ1-6; the D is unclear. Trimming shortened V by 5 bases and J by 8 bases, and 13 bases separated the two germline ends. This CDR3 is built from 14 residues.

The chain uses TRBV4-1 and TRBJ1-5, with unresolved D. Looked up from germline, CDR1 is MGHRA and CDR2 is YSYEKL. Trimming took off 1 base at V and 0 bases at J, with 10 bases between the two ends. The CDR3 spans 16 residues. The CDR3 coding sequence is TGCGCCAGCAGCCAAGGCCGGCCGGTTAGCAATCAGCCCCAGCATTTT. Its protein product is CASSQGRPVSNQPQHF.

The chain employs TRBV20-1 and TRBJ2-5, with unresolved D. The ends were cut back, 8 bases at V and 5 bases at J, with 9 bases in the middle. The germline CDR1 and CDR2 sequences are DFQATT and SNEGSKA (reference sequence). The CDR3 covers 10 residues. The CDR3 nucleotides are TGCAGTTCATCCCTGGAGACCCAGTACTTC. Translating gives CSSSLETQYF.

This clonotype turned up a few times. This chain connects TRBV6-6 to TRBJ1-1, with unresolved D. Germline V CDR1 and CDR2: MNHNY, SVGAGI (reference sequence). The CDR3 contains 15 residues. Trimming cost V 0 bases and J 1 base, with 9 bases left between them. CDR3: CASSYSQPANTEAFF. The CDR3 coding sequence is TGTGCCAGCAGTTACTCACAACCAGCGAACACTGAAGCTTTCTTT.

The rearrangement uses TRBV27 and TRBJ2-7; D is perhaps TRBD2 (6 bases). V was shortened by 5 bases and J by 6 bases, with 11 bases between the two germline ends. The germline V gene encodes CDR1 MNHEY and CDR2 SMNVEV (reference sequence). This CDR3 has 12 residues. The chain's CDR3 is CASSPWDSEQYF. The CDR3 bases are TGTGCCAGCAGTCCGTGGGACTCCGAGCAGTACTTC.

The gene calls are TRBV5-1 and TRBJ2-5; D gene uncertain. With 0 bases removed from V and 5 bases from J, the gap between germline ends came to 11 bases. The germline CDR1 and CDR2 sequences are SGHRS and YFSETQ. The CDR3 length is 14 residues. The CDR3 spells CASSLGQSRETQYF. The DNA of the CDR3 is TGCGCCAGCAGCTTGGGCCAGTCGCGGGAGACCCAGTACTTC.

The chain has TRBV7-8 and TRBJ2-2; 11 bases align to TRBD1. The germline V gene encodes CDR1 SGHVS and CDR2 FQNEAQ. V shed 5 bases and J 7 bases; nucleotides not matched to a gene: 6. The CDR3 consists of 15 residues. The CDR3 region has the DNA TGTGCCAGCAGCCGAGAGGGACAGGGGGACGGGGAGCTGTTTTTT. It translates to CASSREGQGDGELFF.

A note on this clonotype: This may be a read error, as it is one base from a much larger clone. The chain uses TRBV7-6 and TRBJ2-3; tentatively, D is TRBD1 or TRBD2 (5 bases each). The CDR3 length is 14 residues. The V end lost 5 bases, the J end lost 0 bases, and 9 bases lay between the germline ends. The V gene's germline CDR1 is SGHVS and CDR2 FNYEAQ. In nucleotides, the CDR3 is TGTGCCAGCAGCCGCCGGGACAGCACAGATACGCAGTATTTT. Translation: CASSRRDSTDTQYF.

V gene TRBV27 combines with J gene TRBJ2-5; D uncertain. Germline CDR1 reads MNHEY; CDR2 reads SMNVEV (reference sequence). The CDR3 is 14 amino acids. V was pared by 1 base and J by 0 bases, with 6 bases between. Here the CDR3 DNA reads TGTGCCAGCAGTTTATTCCAGGACCAAGAGACCCAGTACTTC. Amino acid sequence: CASSLFQDQETQYF.

This clonotype was detected a few times. The chain combines TRBV20-1 with TRBJ2-1; a weak D match, TRBD2 (5 bases). V was shortened by 3 bases and J by 8 bases, with 8 bases between the two germline ends. This CDR3 has 11 residues. The germline CDR1 and CDR2 sequences are DFQATT and SNEGSKA (reference sequence). The CDR3, as DNA: TGCAGTGCTAGGAGGGTCCATGAGCAGTTCTTC. This codes for CSARRVHEQFF.

This clonotype was counted between two and nine times. The CDR3 sequence is CAIRPRGTTTDTQYF. The CDR3, as DNA: TGTGCCATCCGACCCCGGGGCACCACCACAGATACGCAGTATTTT. The V call is TRBV10-3, the J call TRBJ2-3; D may match TRBD1 or TRBD2 (5 bases each). CDR1 is ENHRY, CDR2 SYGVKD, per germline. Trimming left V 8 bases short and J 2 bases short, with 17 bases between. The CDR3 spans 15 residues.

As for this clonotype: This sequence may be a read error, since a much larger clone differs from it by one base. The rearrangement joins TRBV7-9 to TRBJ2-1; 7 nucleotides align to TRBD1. CDR3 length: 14 amino acids. Germline assignment: CDR1 SEHNR and CDR2 FQNEAQ (reference sequence). CDR3 nucleotides: TGTGCCAGCAAAGTAGGGGGCTCCGACAATGAGCAGTTCTTC. Translating it yields CASKVGGSDNEQFF.

This clonotype was observed a handful of times. The rearrangement joins TRBV6-2 or TRBV6-3 to TRBJ2-5; tentative D call: TRBD2 (6 bases). This CDR3 is built from 16 residues. Looked up from germline, CDR1 is MNHEY and CDR2 is SVGEGT. Trimming removed 5 bases from V and 3 bases from J, with 19 bases in between. CDR3 loop: CASSPLPGTAKETQYF. CDR3 in DNA: TGTGCCAGCAGTCCGTTACCCGGGACTGCTAAAGAGACCCAGTACTTC.

The gene calls are TRBV11-2 and TRBJ2-1; D may be TRBD1 (5 bases). V was shortened by 0 bases and J by 6 bases, with 12 bases between the two germline ends. The CDR3 has 15 amino acids. Germline lookup yields CDR1 SGHAT and CDR2 FQNNGV. The CDR3 DNA follows: TGTGCCAGCAGCTTAGAAGGCAGGGTTTTCAATGAGCAGTTCTTC. It yields the protein CASSLEGRVFNEQFF.

The CDR3 reads CSARDRLAGYYEQYF. CDR3 nucleotides: TGCAGTGCTAGAGATAGACTAGCGGGATACTACGAGCAGTACTTC. This sequence joins TRBV20-1 and TRBJ2-7; 11 bases are a match to TRBD2. CDR1 and CDR2 from the germline V gene are DFQATT and SNEGSKA (reference sequence). The trim removed 0 bases at V and 3 bases at J, leaving 4 bases unmatched. The CDR3 is 15 residues long.

Only a few counts were recorded for this clonotype. The chain links TRBV7-9 to TRBJ2-5; 10 positions agree with TRBD2. V shed 8 bases, J shed 1 base, and the junction held 4 bases outside the gene matches. CDR1 and CDR2 from the germline V gene are SEHNR and FQNEAQ (reference sequence). The CDR3 runs 14 residues. The CDR3 bases are TGTGCCAGCCGGGCTAGCGGGGGCCAAGAGACCCAGTACTTC. This translates into CASRASGGQETQYF.

The genes are TRBV20-1 and TRBJ2-7; D is ambiguous. Trimming took 2 bases from V and 0 from J, leaving 14 bases between them. The CDR3 has 15 residues. Germline V CDR1 and CDR2: DFQATT, SNEGSKA (reference sequence). In DNA form, the CDR3 reads TGCAGTGCTAGACCAGCCTCACTCAGCTCCTACGAGCAGTACTTC. Its translation: CSARPASLSSYEQYF.

This clonotype was found many times. The chain employs TRBV4-1 and TRBJ2-1, with D hard to call. The CDR3 runs 13 residues. V was pared by 0 bases and J by 9 bases, with 9 bases between. The germline V gene encodes CDR1 MGHRA and CDR2 YSYEKL. For the CDR3, the DNA is TGCGCCAGCAGCCAAGATCGGCAAGTTGAGCAGTTCTTC. It specifies CASSQDRQVEQFF.

This clonotype was counted ten times or more. A read error may be the cause here, since a much bigger clone is one base away. The chain carries TRBV3-1 and TRBJ2-7; 10 bases align to TRBD1. J gave up 3 bases and V 1 base, and 3 bases lay outside the gene matches. CDR3 length equals 15 residues. Per germline, CDR1 LGHDT and CDR2 YNNKEL (reference sequence). The CDR3 loop is CASSQGGTGVYEQYF. The CDR3 coding sequence is TGTGCCAGCAGCCAAGGGGGGACAGGGGTCTACGAGCAGTACTTC.

The chain links TRBV10-3 to TRBJ2-7, with 7 bases fitting TRBD1. Germline V gives CDR1 ENHRY, CDR2 SYGVKD. The CDR3 is made up of 14 amino acids. V trimming: 3 bases; J trimming: 2 bases; junction bases outside the gene matches: 4. CDR3 bases: TGTGCCATCAGTGAAGGGACAGCAGCCTACGAGCAGTACTTC. It translates to CAISEGTAAYEQYF.